The clone carrying this T cell receptor beta chain was detected many times. Its cognate antigen is unknown. These data are taken from a study of Graves' ophthalmopathy and Graves' hyperthyroidism. Overall study results and limits: Most expanded clonotypes from thyroid (those above 0.001 frequency) were also found in blood. The study's model predicted ophthalmopathy progression at roughly 69% sensitivity and 72% to 85% specificity.

This CDR3 contains 14 residues. V was shortened by 4 bases and J by 5 bases, with 12 bases between the two germline ends. Germline V gene data show CDR1 as SNHLY and CDR2 as FYNNEI. For repertoire sequencing, the TCR beta CDR3 regions were amplified from RNA transcripts. Second-round multiplex PCR followed a first-round RT-PCR using HTBI primers. One entry per CDR3 protein, called by TCRdb with MiXCR from the multiplex PCR reads. The sample consists of a few hundred thousand distinct CDR3 sequences, about 35% of them appearing once. The chain carries TRBV2 and TRBJ1-5; D ambiguous. The sequence was obtained from an adult man with Graves' hyperthyroidism. The sample was peripheral blood or thyroid tissue (not recorded which). CDR3 amino acids: CASSGGGRDQPQHF. The CDR3 DNA sequence: TGTGCCAGCAGTGGTGGTGGTCGTGATCAGCCCCAGCATTTT.